This T cell receptor (beta chain) was identified in a study of identical twins. With template switching, a universal primer site was added, and the cDNA carried unique molecular identifiers. TCRdb used MiXCR to reprocess the 5' RACE reads, holding one entry per CDR3 protein. Found here are approximately 190,000 distinct CDR3 sequences, approximately 15% of them singletons; the top ten hold around two fifths. The CDR3 runs 16 residues. Germline CDR1 LGHNA, CDR2 YSLEER. V shed 3 bases and J 5 bases; nucleotides not matched to a gene: 8. These data were likewise used in another study, on T cells expressing NK-cell markers. As reported in that work: It was sorted CD3+CD56-NKG2C+, CD3+CD56+NKG2C- and CD3+CD56+NKG2C+ T cells that provided the TCR beta repertoires.

The sequencing input was CD8+ T cells sorted from blood. This chain links TRBV4-3 with TRBJ2-5, with 11 nucleotides matching TRBD2. The sequence derives from a woman between 18 and 30 years old in good health. The CDR3 here is CASSQDGTSGWETQYF. The CDR3 coding sequence is TGCGCCAGCAGCCAGGACGGGACTAGCGGTTGGGAGACCCAGTACTTC.